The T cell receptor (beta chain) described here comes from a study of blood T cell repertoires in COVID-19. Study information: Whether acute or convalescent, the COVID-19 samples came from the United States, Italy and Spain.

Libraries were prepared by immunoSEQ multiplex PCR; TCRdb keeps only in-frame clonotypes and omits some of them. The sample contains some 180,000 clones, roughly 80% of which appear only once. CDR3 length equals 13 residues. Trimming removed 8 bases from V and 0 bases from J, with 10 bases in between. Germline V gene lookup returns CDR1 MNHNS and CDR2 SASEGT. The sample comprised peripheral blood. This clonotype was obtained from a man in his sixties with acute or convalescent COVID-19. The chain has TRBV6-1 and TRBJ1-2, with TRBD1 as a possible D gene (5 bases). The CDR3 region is CASGQSANYGYTF. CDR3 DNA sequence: TGTGCCAGCGGACAATCAGCTAACTATGGCTACACCTTC.